The source of this T cell receptor (beta chain) is a study of shared clonotypes between healthy human individuals. Study at large: Two women and a few men aged 18 to 49 served as donors. Whole-study results and caveats: Incomplete sequencing of sorted subsets was indicated by rarefaction despite large depth.

This CDR3 region has 15 residues. Germline lookup yields CDR1 SGDLS and CDR2 YYNGEE. V lost 1 base, J lost 2 bases, and 13 bases lay in between. Data came from immunoSEQ multiplex PCR; TCRdb stores just in-frame clones and leaves some out. The sample lists some 1.5 million clones; under 99% were seen once. As for this clone: Antigen: not known.

The sequenced material came from naive CD4+ T cells sorted from blood. Subset specified: CD45RA+ positively selected. This clonotype was obtained from a man between 25 and 39 years old in good health. The chain employs TRBV9 and TRBJ2-7; D not resolved. The CDR3 sequence: CASSVSPRVPYEQYF. The CDR3 region has the DNA TGTGCCAGCAGCGTATCCCCTCGGGTTCCCTACGAGCAGTACTTC.